This is a list of T cell receptor beta chains from one sample in a study of blood T cell repertoires in COVID-19. Some clones are missing from TCRdb's copy, which holds only in-frame ones; the method was immunoSEQ multiplex PCR. The table shows under 250,000 clones, with about 89% occurring only once. Input material: peripheral blood. The receptors shown here come from a man aged 60 to 69 who had recovered from COVID-19. Each CDR3 is given with its conserved first and last residue. D genes are given only for firm matches. Expanded clones get a size class; other rows say once, few or many, or leave the size out.

d_call j_call clone_size v_call cdr3_aa cdr3_nt
- TRBJ2-2 - TRBV9 CASSVDEGRTGELFF TGTGCCAGCAGCGTAGACGAGGGTCGGACCGGGGAGCTGTTTTTT
- TRBJ2-7 - TRBV10-3 CAISERDTYSYEQYF TGTGCCATCAGTGAAAGGGACACTTACTCCTACGAGCAGTACTTC
TRBD1 TRBJ1-2 - TRBV7-2 CASSSREDRGHGGYTF TGTGCCAGCAGCTCGCGAGAGGACAGGGGGCACGGCGGCTACACCTTC
TRBD1 TRBJ2-7 once TRBV7-2 CASSLYRQGISYEQYF TGTGCCAGCAGCTTATACCGACAGGGGATCTCCTACGAGCAGTACTTC
TRBD2 TRBJ2-1 - TRBV7-3 CASSLLAGGYNEQFF TGTGCCAGCAGCTTACTCGCGGGAGGGTACAATGAGCAGTTCTTC
- TRBJ1-2 - TRBV2 CASSEVRLPYGYTF TGTGCCAGCAGTGAAGTGCGGCTGCCCTATGGCTACACCTTC
- TRBJ2-6 - TRBV6-2/TRBV6-3 CASSAAGKSGANVLTF TGTGCCAGCAGTGCCGCAGGGAAGTCGGGGGCCAACGTCCTGACTTTC
- TRBJ2-1 - TRBV5-1 CASSLLLDDEQFF TGCGCCAGCAGCTTGTTACTAGACGATGAGCAGTTCTTC
- TRBJ2-1 - TRBV2 CASIEGRLIEQFF TGTGCCAGCATTGAAGGACGACTCATTGAGCAGTTCTTC
- TRBJ2-3 - TRBV9 CASSGGTLSTDTQYF TGTGCCAGCAGCGGGGGGACTTTAAGCACAGATACGCAGTATTTT
TRBD2 TRBJ2-7 once TRBV3-1/TRBV3-2 CASSQGLAPTYEQYF TGTGCCAGCAGCCAAGGACTAGCGCCTACCTACGAGCAGTACTTC
- TRBJ2-3 - TRBV10-3 CAISEERAPADTQYF TGTGCCATCAGTGAGGAGCGTGCACCAGCAGATACGCAGTATTTT
TRBD1 TRBJ1-4 - TRBV7-2 CASSPLLQGADEKLFF TGTGCCAGCAGCCCCCTCCTACAGGGGGCAGATGAAAAACTGTTTTTT
- TRBJ1-2 - TRBV29-1 CSVEVGAGGYTF TGCAGCGTTGAAGTGGGGGCAGGCGGCTACACCTTC
- TRBJ2-7 once TRBV7-6 CASSLQGYEQYF TGTGCCAGCAGCTTACAGGGCTACGAGCAGTACTTC
TRBD1 TRBJ1-5 - TRBV7-6 CASSLGDRGNQPQHF TGTGCCAGCAGCTTAGGGGACAGGGGCAATCAGCCCCAGCATTTT
TRBD2 TRBJ2-5 - TRBV19 CASSSATSGGYQTQYF TGTGCCAGTAGCTCAGCAACTAGCGGGGGGTATCAGACCCAGTACTTC
TRBD1 TRBJ1-6 - TRBV7-9 CASSSTGKDSPLHF TGTGCCAGCAGCTCGACAGGGAAAGACTCACCCCTCCACTTT
- TRBJ1-5 - TRBV6-2/TRBV6-3 CASSYGGVSQPQHF TGTGCCAGCAGTTACGGCGGGGTGAGTCAGCCCCAGCATTTT
- TRBJ2-7 - TRBV9 CASSADSSYEQYF TGTGCCAGCAGCGCGGACAGTTCCTACGAGCAGTACTTC
TRBD1 TRBJ1-6 - TRBV4-1 CASSQADRDSPLHF TGCGCCAGCAGCCAAGCGGACAGGGATTCACCCCTCCACTTT
- TRBJ2-1 - TRBV5-4 CASSLADYEQFF TGTGCCAGCAGCTTGGCGGACTATGAGCAGTTCTTC
TRBD1 TRBJ1-5 - TRBV25-1 CASSAAGTGGFQPQHF TGTGCCAGCAGTGCTGCCGGGACAGGGGGCTTTCAGCCCCAGCATTTT
- TRBJ2-2 - TRBV23-1 CASSQRSPGELFF TGCGCCAGCAGTCAAAGGAGTCCCGGGGAGCTGTTTTTT
- TRBJ2-1 few TRBV7-3 CASSSSAGNGVNEQFF TGTGCCAGCAGCTCCTCGGCGGGGAATGGTGTTAATGAGCAGTTCTTC
- TRBJ1-4 - TRBV28 CASSPPGNDEKLFF TGTGCCAGCAGTCCGCCGGGGAATGATGAAAAACTGTTTTTT
- TRBJ2-7 - TRBV6-2/TRBV6-3 CASSPAYEQYF TGTGCCAGCAGTCCCGCCTACGAGCAGTACTTC
- TRBJ1-4 - TRBV2 CASSIRGNEKLFF TGTGCCAGCAGTATTCGCGGTAATGAAAAACTGTTTTTT
TRBD2 TRBJ2-3 - TRBV6-5 CASRRAGVTDTQYF TGTGCCAGCAGGCGGGCGGGAGTGACAGATACGCAGTATTTT
- TRBJ2-1 - TRBV21-1 CASSIPLFDEQFF TGTGCCAGCAGCATCCCTTTATTCGATGAGCAGTTCTTC